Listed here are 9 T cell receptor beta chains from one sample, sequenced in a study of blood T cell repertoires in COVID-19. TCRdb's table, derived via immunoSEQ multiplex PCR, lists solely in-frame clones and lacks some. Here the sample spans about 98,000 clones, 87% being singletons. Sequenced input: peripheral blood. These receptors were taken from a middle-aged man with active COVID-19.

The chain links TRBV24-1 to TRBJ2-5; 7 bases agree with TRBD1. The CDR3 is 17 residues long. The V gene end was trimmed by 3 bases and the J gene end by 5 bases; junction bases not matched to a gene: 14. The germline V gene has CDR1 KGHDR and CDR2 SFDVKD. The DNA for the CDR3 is TGTGCCACCAGTGATCCAGACAGGGTATGGGTGTGGGAGACCCAGTACTTC. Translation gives CATSDPDRVWVWETQYF.

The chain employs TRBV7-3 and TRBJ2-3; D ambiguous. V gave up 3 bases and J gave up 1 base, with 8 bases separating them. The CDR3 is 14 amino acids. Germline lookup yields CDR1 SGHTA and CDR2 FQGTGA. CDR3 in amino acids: CASSLSLGTDTQYF. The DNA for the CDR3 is TGTGCCAGCAGCTTGAGTCTTGGCACAGATACGCAGTATTTT.

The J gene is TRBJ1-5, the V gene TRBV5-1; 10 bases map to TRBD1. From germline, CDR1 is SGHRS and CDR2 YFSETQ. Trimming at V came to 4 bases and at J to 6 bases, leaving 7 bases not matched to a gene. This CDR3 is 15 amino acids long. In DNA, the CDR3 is TGCGCCAGCAGCCCAGGGACAGGGGTTTTTCAGCCCCAGCATTTT. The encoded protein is CASSPGTGVFQPQHF.

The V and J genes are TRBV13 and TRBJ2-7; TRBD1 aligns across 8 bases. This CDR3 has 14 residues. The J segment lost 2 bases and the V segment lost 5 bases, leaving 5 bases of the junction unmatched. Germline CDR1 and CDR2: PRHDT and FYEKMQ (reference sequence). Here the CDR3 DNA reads TGTGCCAGCAGCCCCCAGGGGGCACCCTACGAGCAGTACTTC. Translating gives CASSPQGAPYEQYF.

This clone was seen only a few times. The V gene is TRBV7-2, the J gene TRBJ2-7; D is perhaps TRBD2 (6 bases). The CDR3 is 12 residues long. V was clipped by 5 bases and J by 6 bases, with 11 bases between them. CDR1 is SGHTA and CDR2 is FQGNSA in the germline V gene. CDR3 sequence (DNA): TGTGCCAGCAGCCCTGGGGGGTTCGAGCAGTACTTC. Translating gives CASSPGGFEQYF.

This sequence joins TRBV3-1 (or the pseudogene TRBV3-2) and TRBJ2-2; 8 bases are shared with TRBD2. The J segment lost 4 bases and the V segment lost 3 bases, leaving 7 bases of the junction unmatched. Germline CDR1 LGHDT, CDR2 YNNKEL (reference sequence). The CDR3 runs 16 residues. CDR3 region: CASSQDGGAPTGELFF. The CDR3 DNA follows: TGTGCCAGCAGCCAGGACGGGGGGGCCCCCACCGGGGAGCTGTTTTTT.

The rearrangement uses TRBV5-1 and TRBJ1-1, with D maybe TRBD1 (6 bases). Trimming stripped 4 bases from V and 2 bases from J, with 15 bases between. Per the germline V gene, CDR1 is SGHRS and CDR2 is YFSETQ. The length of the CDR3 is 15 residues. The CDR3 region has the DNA TGCGCCAGCAGCCTTAGGACAGAATTAAACACTGAAGCTTTCTTT. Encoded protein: CASSLRTELNTEAFF.

The CDR3 loop is CSVLKGRGATGELFF. The CDR3, as DNA: TGCAGCGTCCTGAAGGGGCGGGGGGCCACCGGGGAGCTGTTTTTT. The chain combines TRBV29-1 with TRBJ2-2; TRBD2 matches 8 bases. This CDR3 has 15 amino acids. Germline V lookup: CDR1 SQVTM, CDR2 ANQGSEA. The trim removed 6 bases at V and 4 bases at J, leaving 10 bases unmatched.

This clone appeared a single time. The CDR3 is CASSTSGPGSYGYTF. Written as DNA, the CDR3 is TGTGCCAGCAGCACTTCAGGGCCGGGTTCCTATGGCTACACCTTC. The chain joins TRBV5-5 to TRBJ1-2; D might be TRBD1 (5 bases). The CDR3 runs to 15 residues. Germline CDR1 and CDR2: SGHKS and YYEKEE (reference sequence). The germline V and J ends were trimmed by 4 bases and 4 bases, with 17 bases remaining between them.